Listed here are 19 T cell receptor beta chains from one sample, sequenced in a study of control samples from healthy donors and cancer patients. Libraries were prepared by immunoSEQ multiplex PCR; TCRdb keeps only in-frame clonotypes and omits some of them. The sample has around 130,000 clones, 70% to 90% seen once. Sequencing was carried out using blood. Every receptor here comes from a man aged 45-60 years in good health.

V gene TRBV30 combines with J gene TRBJ1-4; the D is unclear. There are 11 residues in the CDR3. With 2 bases removed from V and 8 bases from J, the gap between germline ends came to 6 bases. Germline V gives CDR1 GTSNPN, CDR2 SVGIG (reference sequence). For the CDR3, the DNA is TGTGCCTGGAGTATTGAGGAAAAACTGTTTTTT. This encodes CAWSIEEKLFF.

This chain links TRBV7-8 with TRBJ2-3; 11 positions match TRBD2. Germline V gene sequence: CDR1 SGHVS, CDR2 FQNEAQ. CDR3 length: 17 residues. Trimming at V came to 2 bases and at J to 10 bases, leaving 14 bases not matched to a gene. Here the CDR3 DNA reads TGTGCCAGCAGCTTAAGTGGTCTAGCGGGGGGCTGGAACGCGCAGTATTTT. Encoded protein: CASSLSGLAGGWNAQYF.

The chain couples TRBV6-5 to TRBJ1-4; a possible D gene is TRBD1 (5 bases). This CDR3 is built from 14 residues. V was shortened by 2 bases and J by 6 bases, with 10 bases between the two germline ends. The germline CDR1 and CDR2 sequences are MNHEY and SVGAGI. The DNA of the CDR3 is TGTGCCAGCAGTTACGGGGTGGGGGATGAAAAACTGTTTTTT. Translating gives CASSYGVGDEKLFF.

The chain has TRBV3-1 (or the pseudogene TRBV3-2) and TRBJ1-2; D may be TRBD1 (5 bases). Trimming cost V 1 base and J 7 bases, with 7 bases left between them. Per the germline V gene, CDR1 is LGHDT and CDR2 is YNNKEL (reference sequence). The CDR3 is 12 amino acids. The CDR3 sequence: CASSQGGRGYTF. The CDR3 DNA reads TGTGCCAGCAGCCAAGGGGGCCGTGGCTACACCTTC.

This chain connects TRBV7-9 to TRBJ1-2; weak D call: TRBD1 (6 bases). The CDR3 length is 15 residues. The V end lost 0 bases, the J end lost 2 bases, and 10 bases lay between the germline ends. Germline V gives CDR1 SEHNR, CDR2 FQNEAQ (reference sequence). CDR3 in amino acids: CASSLAGQRNYGYTF. CDR3 in DNA: TGTGCCAGCAGCTTAGCGGGACAAAGAAACTATGGCTACACCTTC. Full variable domain (rest looked up from reference TRBV7-9 and TRBJ1-2): DTGVSQNPRHKITKRGQNVTFRCDPISEHNRLYWYRQTLGQGPEFLTYFQNEAQLEKSRLLSDRFSAERPKGSFSTLEIQRTEQGDSAMYLCASSLAGQRNYGYTFGSGTRLTVV.

This chain connects TRBV6-5 to TRBJ1-6; TRBD1 matches at 11 bases. Germline V lookup: CDR1 MNHEY, CDR2 SVGAGI. There are 13 residues in the CDR3. With V trimmed by 6 bases and J by 9 bases, 1 base remained unmatched. The CDR3 sequence is CASRGQGGSPLHF. The CDR3 DNA sequence: TGTGCCAGCAGGGGACAGGGGGGTTCACCCCTCCACTTT.

This clone was recorded only once. The genes are TRBV7-8 and TRBJ1-2; D gene ambiguous. CDR1 is SGHVS and CDR2 is FQNEAQ in the germline V gene. V was cut by 2 bases and J by 0 bases, with 19 bases left in between. The CDR3 has 18 amino acids. The CDR3 DNA sequence: TGTGCCAGCAGCTTAATGGTTATGTCCGGGGAATCTAACTATGGCTACACCTTC. Translation: CASSLMVMSGESNYGYTF.

This chain uses TRBV30 with TRBJ1-5; D possibly corresponds to TRBD1 (6 bases). The ends were cut back, 2 bases at V and 6 bases at J, with 11 bases in the middle. This CDR3 comprises 13 residues. The germline V gene encodes CDR1 GTSNPN and CDR2 SVGIG (reference sequence). In nucleotides, the CDR3 is TGTGCCTGGAGTCTCGGGGGCTCTCAGCCCCAGCATTTT. The encoded protein is CAWSLGGSQPQHF.

This chain joins TRBV27 and TRBJ2-3; D might be TRBD1 (5 bases). Trimming stripped 6 bases from V and 4 bases from J, with 14 bases between. The CDR3 is made up of 14 amino acids. Germline CDR1 MNHEY, CDR2 SMNVEV (reference sequence). CDR3 coding DNA: TGTGCCAGCAGCACCAGCAGGGCCCCAGATACGCAGTATTTT. This encodes CASSTSRAPDTQYF.

This chain joins TRBV25-1 and TRBJ1-5, with a tentative D call TRBD1 (5 bases). Germline CDR1 MGHDK, CDR2 SYGVNS. Trimming stripped 4 bases from V and 3 bases from J, with 10 bases between. The CDR3 totals 14 residues. DNA for the CDR3: TGTGCCAGCAGTGGGTGGGGGAACAATCAGCCCCAGCATTTT. It is translated as CASSGWGNNQPQHF.

Worth noting for this clone: Sequence at one end of the junction differs from germline and may be a read error. The genes are TRBV7-7 and TRBJ2-2; TRBD1 aligns across 7 bases. The CDR3 has 19 residues. In germline, CDR1 is SSHAT, CDR2 FNYEAQ (reference sequence). The CDR3 coding sequence is TGTGCTAGCAGCTCTGGTCCCGGACAGGCCGCTGTAACGGTCGGGGAGCTGTTTTTT. It codes for CASSSGPGQAAVTVGELFF. Supplemented by reference TRBV7-7 and TRBJ2-2, the full variable domain reads GAGVSQSPRYKVTKRGQDVTLRCDPISSHATLYWYQQALGQGPEFLTYFNYEAQPDKSGLPSDRFSAERPEGSISTLTIQRTEQRDSAMYRCASSSGPGQAAVTVGELFFGEGSRLTVL.

This chain uses TRBV15 with TRBJ1-1; D may be TRBD1 (6 bases). The CDR3 totals 14 residues. The V end was cut by 0 bases, the J end by 2 bases, with 7 bases between. Germline CDR1 is LNHNV and CDR2 is YYDKDF (reference sequence). The CDR3 is CATSREDRNTEAFF. The CDR3 bases are TGTGCCACCAGCAGAGAGGACAGAAACACTGAAGCTTTCTTT.

V usage is TRBV15 and J usage is TRBJ2-1; 11 bases map to TRBD1. CDR1 and CDR2 from the germline V gene are LNHNV and YYDKDF (reference sequence). This CDR3 comprises 15 residues. With V trimmed by 1 base and J by 7 bases, 3 bases remained unmatched. DNA for the CDR3: TGTGCCACCAGCAGAGGCGGGACAGGGGGAAATGAGCAGTTCTTC. As protein: CATSRGGTGGNEQFF. The full variable domain, completed using reference TRBV15 and TRBJ2-1, is DAMVIQNPRYQVTQFGKPVTLSCSQTLNHNVMYWYQQKSSQAPKLLFHYYDKDFNNEADTPDNFQSRRPNTSFCFLDIRSPGLGDTAMYLCATSRGGTGGNEQFFGPGTRLTVL.

This chain joins TRBV18 and TRBJ2-7; D is undetermined. Trimming took 3 bases from V and 5 from J, leaving 14 bases between them. The CDR3 length is 14 residues. Germline V lookup: CDR1 KGHSH, CDR2 LQKENI. The CDR3, as DNA: TGTGCCAGCTCACCTCGGCAGGCCTCGGACGAGCAGTACTTC. This codes for CASSPRQASDEQYF.

V is TRBV19 and J is TRBJ2-3, with unresolved D. V lost 8 bases to trimming and J lost 4 bases, with 7 bases between them. This CDR3 has 11 residues. Germline lookup yields CDR1 LNHDA and CDR2 SQIVND (reference sequence). CDR3 DNA: TGTGCCAGTGGTCAATCAGATACGCAGTATTTT. Its translation is CASGQSDTQYF.

The genes are TRBV12-5 and TRBJ2-1; 15 bases match TRBD2. This CDR3 contains 15 residues. CDR1 and CDR2 from the germline V gene are LGHNT and FRNRAP. Trimming removed 6 bases from V and 6 bases from J; junction bases left unmatched: 3. CDR3 sequence: CASGGGLAGGNEQFF. CDR3 nucleotide sequence: TGTGCTAGTGGCGGGGGACTAGCGGGAGGCAATGAGCAGTTCTTC.

This clone showed up just a few times. The chain carries TRBV3-1 (or the pseudogene TRBV3-2) and TRBJ1-3; D is possibly TRBD1 (6 bases). Trimming left V 0 bases short and J 0 bases short, with 9 bases between. CDR3 size: 16 residues. Per germline, CDR1 LGHDT and CDR2 YNNKEL (reference sequence). CDR3 sequence: CASSQEDSASGNTIYF. CDR3 nucleotide sequence: TGTGCCAGCAGCCAAGAGGACAGCGCCTCTGGAAACACCATATATTTT.

The chain employs TRBV28 and TRBJ1-1; D gene unclear. This CDR3 is 14 amino acids long. Germline V gene sequence: CDR1 MDHEN, CDR2 SYDVKM. V was shortened by 2 bases and J by 0 bases, with 7 bases between the two germline ends. CDR3 sequence: CASSLAKLNTEAFF. The CDR3 DNA sequence: TGTGCCAGCAGTTTAGCGAAATTGAACACTGAAGCTTTCTTT.

This chain uses TRBV6-5 with TRBJ1-5; possibly TRBD1 for D (6 bases). V lost 5 bases to trimming and J lost 6 bases, with 14 bases between them. The CDR3 totals 14 residues. Germline V gives CDR1 MNHEY, CDR2 SVGAGI. The chain's CDR3 is CASSQETGIQPQHF. CDR3 nucleotide sequence: TGTGCCAGCAGTCAGGAGACAGGAATTCAGCCCCAGCATTTT.